This T cell receptor beta chain was captured by sequencing in a study of CD4+ T cells in melanoma. Study outcomes and limitations: CD8+ T cell, macrophage and B cell function reportedly correlated with neoantigen-specific CD4+ T cells. Neoantigen-specific CD4+ T cells in melanoma reportedly had diverse differentiation states.

Notes on this clone: The target antigen is unknown.

TCRdb keeps only in-frame clones here, not all; method: immunoSEQ multiplex PCR. The table shows more than 20,000 clones, with about three quarters occurring only once. The CDR3 has 16 residues. Germline V CDR1 and CDR2: SGDLS, YYNGEE. The J segment lost 6 bases and the V segment lost 4 bases, leaving 13 bases of the junction unmatched. This sequence was found in a human donor with melanoma. This chain joins TRBV9 and TRBJ2-7; 10 bases are shared with TRBD1. The CDR3 coding sequence is TGTGCCAGCAGCCCTGGCTTGGGACAGGGGTTGCGCGAGCAGTACTTC. Translation gives CASSPGLGQGLREQYF.